This paragraph reports one T cell receptor (beta chain). As yet, its antigen is unknown. The record originates from a study of T cell responses to AZD1222 COVID-19 vaccine. Study-level findings and limits: Compared with day 0, the breadth and depth of the Spike-specific TCR repertoire rose significantly after two doses of AZD1222.

Germline assignment: CDR1 MGHRA and CDR2 YSYEKL. The CDR3 covers 13 residues. V was cut by 0 bases and J by 4 bases, with 6 bases left in between. Sequenced by immunoSEQ multiplex PCR; TCRdb stores in-frame clones only, minus some. The sample records roughly 78,000 clones, 82% being singletons. The sequence came from an adult in good health. This chain joins TRBV4-1 and TRBJ1-1, with unresolved D. The sample consisted of peripheral blood, taken on day 0 of AZD1222 vaccination. CDR3 nucleotides: TGCGCCAGCAGCCAAGATCCGGTCACTGAAGCTTTCTTT. Its translation: CASSQDPVTEAFF.